The TCR beta chain described here comes from a study of CD8 T cells in ankylosing spondylitis. Turning to this clonotype: Antigen unknown.

Broader study findings: Earlier studies detected some motif variants in reactive arthritis synovial fluid and blood. Reportedly, disease-linked clones are significantly enriched in ankylosing spondylitis patients' matched synovial fluid. Disease-linked clones were found to be CD8+ and relatively rare in peripheral blood. Roughly eight highly homologous variants made up a TCR beta motif that seemed to typify ankylosing spondylitis blood.

Using quantitative 5'-RACE with molecular barcodes, the authors made TCR beta libraries. MiXCR was run by TCRdb on the 5' RACE reads, yielding one entry per CDR3 protein. The sample consists of 670,000 or so distinct CDR3 sequences, roughly 20% of them appearing once. The sample comprised blood, either unsorted or a sorted T cell fraction (not recorded which). This receptor was taken from a male donor with ankylosing spondylitis.

The CDR3 spells CASREGPNTEAFF. In DNA, the CDR3 is TGTGCCAGTAGGGAGGGGCCGAACACTGAAGCTTTCTTT. This chain joins TRBV19 and TRBJ1-1; D is perhaps TRBD1 (5 bases). Trimming cost V 6 bases and J 1 base, with 9 bases left between them. The germline CDR1 and CDR2 sequences are LNHDA and SQIVND (reference sequence). The CDR3 contains 13 residues.